The next 11 T cell receptor beta chains were all read from a single sample in a study of molecular identifiers for immune sequencing clone quantification. Each CDR3 protein gets one entry after TCRdb re-called the PCR reads with MiXCR. The repertoire holds about 98,000 distinct CDR3 sequences, with 30% to 45% as singletons. Sequenced input: naive CD8+ T cells from blood, with Jurkat cell RNA spiked in. Indicated subset: FACS-sorted CD8+CD4-CCR7+CD45RA+ naive T cells. All receptors derive from a human donor in good health. Some libraries in this study had Jurkat cell RNA spiked in.

V is TRBV4-3 and J is TRBJ2-1; 7 bases match TRBD2. Trimming cost V 1 base and J 3 bases; bases outside gene matches: 3. The CDR3 sequence is 15 residues long. Per the germline V gene, CDR1 is LGHNA and CDR2 is YSLEER. The CDR3 nucleotides are TGCGCCAGCAGCCAAGGCGGGAGATTCTACAATGAGCAGTTCTTC. The encoded protein is CASSQGGRFYNEQFF.

The genes are TRBV27 and TRBJ2-7; D may correspond to TRBD1 or TRBD2 (5 bases each). The CDR3 spans 13 residues. Between the trimmed V and J ends, which lost 5 bases and 3 bases, there was a span of 11 bases. CDR1 and CDR2 (germline): MNHEY, SMNVEV (reference sequence). CDR3 sequence (DNA): TGTGCCAGCAGTCCCCGGGACGGCTACGAGCAGTACTTC. Residues: CASSPRDGYEQYF.

There are many counts of this clonotype. The V gene is TRBV7-9, the J gene TRBJ2-5; tentative D call: TRBD1 (7 bases). Trimming removed 4 bases from V and 1 base from J, with 10 bases in between. The CDR3 extends over 14 amino acids. CDR1 SEHNR and CDR2 FQNEAQ come from the germline V gene (reference sequence). CDR3 in amino acids: CASSSGDSQETQYF. The CDR3 DNA sequence: TGTGCCAGCAGCTCGGGGGACAGCCAAGAGACCCAGTACTTC.

This chain connects TRBV4-2 to TRBJ1-4; 10 nucleotides line up with TRBD1. Germline V CDR1 and CDR2: LGHNA, YNFKEQ. The CDR3 extends over 13 amino acids. The trim removed 8 bases at V and 6 bases at J, leaving 3 bases unmatched. Here the CDR3 reads CASLGQGDEKLFF. The CDR3 DNA sequence: TGTGCCAGCCTCGGACAGGGGGATGAAAAACTGTTTTTT.

This clonotype showed up many times. This sequence joins TRBV7-9 and TRBJ2-1, with D hard to call. Trimming cost V 6 bases and J 9 bases, with 12 bases left between them. The CDR3 is 12 amino acids. From germline, CDR1 is SEHNR and CDR2 FQNEAQ (reference sequence). The CDR3 DNA follows: TGTGCCAGCAGTCCCATTAACGGTGAGCAGTTCTTC. Its protein is CASSPINGEQFF.

A remark on this clonotype: At one boundary the junction diverges from the germline segment, which might be a read error. The chain links TRBV27 to TRBJ2-1; unclear D gene. The CDR3 runs 15 residues. Germline V CDR1 and CDR2: MNHEY, SMNVEV (reference sequence). In DNA form, the CDR3 reads TGTGCCAGCAACCCCATGGCCCCCTCCAACAATGAGCAGTTCTTC. Protein product: CASNPMAPSNNEQFF.

At least ten counts were recorded for this clonotype. This chain links TRBV7-8 with TRBJ1-5; D uncertain. Germline CDR1 and CDR2: SGHVS and FQNEAQ. Trimming shortened V by 4 bases and J by 4 bases, and 5 bases separated the two germline ends. The CDR3 totals 12 residues. The DNA of the CDR3 is TGTGCCAGCAGCTCCCCGAATCAGCCCCAGCATTTT. Translating gives CASSSPNQPQHF. Filled out from reference TRBV7-8 and TRBJ1-5, the complete variable domain reads GAGVSQSPRYKVAKRGQDVALRCDPISGHVSLFWYQQALGQGPEFLTYFQNEAQLDKSGLPSDRFFAERPEGSVSTLKIQRTQQEDSAVYLCASSSPNQPQHFGDGTRLSIL.

In this sample, this clonotype turned up a few times. This chain links TRBV6-2 or TRBV6-3 with TRBJ2-7; 8 bases fit TRBD1. Germline V gene data show CDR1 as MNHEY and CDR2 as SVGEGT. The CDR3 loop spans 17 amino acids. V lost 2 bases to trimming and J lost 3 bases; unmatched junction nucleotides: 12. The DNA for the CDR3 is TGTGCCAGCAGTTACGATGGCAGGGGGACAGGAAGCTACGAGCAGTACTTC. This encodes CASSYDGRGTGSYEQYF.

This clonotype was detected a few times. V gene TRBV10-3 combines with J gene TRBJ2-5; D not certain. The CDR3 has 13 residues. Germline loops: CDR1 ENHRY, CDR2 SYGVKD. V shed 7 bases and J shed 5 bases, with 14 bases lying between them. Here the CDR3 reads CAITNVESETQYF. CDR3 coding DNA: TGTGCCATCACTAACGTGGAGTCCGAGACCCAGTACTTC.

The chain links TRBV19 to TRBJ2-6; D could derive from TRBD1 or TRBD2 (5 bases each). The CDR3 consists of 15 residues. The V gene lost 5 bases and the J gene lost 2 bases, with 10 bases spanning the gap. The germline gives CDR1 LNHDA, CDR2 SQIVND (reference sequence). The CDR3 here is CASSVMGAGANVLTF. The DNA for the CDR3 is TGTGCCAGTAGTGTGATGGGGGCTGGGGCCAACGTCCTGACTTTC.

Worth noting for this clonotype: A much bigger clone sits one base away, suggesting this may be a read error. The rearrangement uses TRBV6-5 and TRBJ2-7; D might be TRBD1 (6 bases). CDR1 and CDR2 (germline): MNHEY, SVGAGI. The CDR3 is made up of 12 amino acids. V dropped 8 bases and J dropped 0 bases, with 8 bases sitting between them. CDR3 sequence reads: CASGQRSYEQYF. The CDR3 DNA is TGTGCCAGCGGACAGCGCTCCTACGAGCAGTACTTC.